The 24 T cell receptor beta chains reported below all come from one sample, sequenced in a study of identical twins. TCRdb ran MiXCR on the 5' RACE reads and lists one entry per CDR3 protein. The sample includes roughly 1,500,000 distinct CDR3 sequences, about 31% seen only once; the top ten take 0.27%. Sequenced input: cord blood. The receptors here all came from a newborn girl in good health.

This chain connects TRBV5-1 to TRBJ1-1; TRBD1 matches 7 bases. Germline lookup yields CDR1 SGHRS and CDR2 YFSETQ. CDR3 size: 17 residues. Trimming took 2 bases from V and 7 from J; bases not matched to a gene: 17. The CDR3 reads CASSFTTGAAWGLEAFF. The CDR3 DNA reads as TGCGCCAGCAGCTTTACAACAGGGGCCGCATGGGGCCTTGAAGCTTTCTTT.

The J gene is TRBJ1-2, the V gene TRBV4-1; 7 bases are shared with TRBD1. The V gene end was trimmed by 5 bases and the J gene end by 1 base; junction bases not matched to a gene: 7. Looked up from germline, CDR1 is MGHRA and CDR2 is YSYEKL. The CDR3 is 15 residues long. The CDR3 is CASSAGQAYNYGYTF. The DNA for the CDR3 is TGCGCCAGCAGCGCTGGACAGGCCTATAACTATGGCTACACCTTC.

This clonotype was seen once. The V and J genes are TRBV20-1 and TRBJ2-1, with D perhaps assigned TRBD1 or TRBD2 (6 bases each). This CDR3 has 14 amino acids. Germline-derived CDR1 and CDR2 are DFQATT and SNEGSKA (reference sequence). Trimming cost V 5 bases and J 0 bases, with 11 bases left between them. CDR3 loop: CSAPWGASYNEQFF. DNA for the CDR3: TGCAGTGCTCCCTGGGGGGCCTCCTACAATGAGCAGTTCTTC.

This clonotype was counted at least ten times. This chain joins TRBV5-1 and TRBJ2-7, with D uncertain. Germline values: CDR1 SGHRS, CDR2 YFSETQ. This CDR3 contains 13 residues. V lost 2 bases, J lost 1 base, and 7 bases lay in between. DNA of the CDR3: TGCGCCAGCAGCTTTGAGAGATCCTACGAGCAGTACTTC. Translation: CASSFERSYEQYF.

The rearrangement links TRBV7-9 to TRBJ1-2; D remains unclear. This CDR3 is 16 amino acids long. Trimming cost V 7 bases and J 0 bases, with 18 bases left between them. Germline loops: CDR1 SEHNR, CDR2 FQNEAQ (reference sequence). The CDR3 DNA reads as TGTGCCAGCACGCCCCTCGGCAGTCTGACTAACTATGGCTACACCTTC. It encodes CASTPLGSLTNYGYTF.

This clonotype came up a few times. This chain's CDR3 is CASSKRGRYQYF. CDR3 DNA: TGTGCCAGCAGCAAGAGAGGACGGTATCAGTACTTC. The chain carries TRBV21-1 and TRBJ2-5. TRBV21-1 is marked as a pseudogene. This CDR3 is 12 amino acids long.

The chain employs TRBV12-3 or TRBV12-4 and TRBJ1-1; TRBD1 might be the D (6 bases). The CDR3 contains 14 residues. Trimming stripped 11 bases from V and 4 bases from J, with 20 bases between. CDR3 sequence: CAVTGANKGTEAFF. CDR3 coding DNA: TGTGCCGTCACGGGGGCAAACAAGGGCACTGAAGCTTTCTTT.

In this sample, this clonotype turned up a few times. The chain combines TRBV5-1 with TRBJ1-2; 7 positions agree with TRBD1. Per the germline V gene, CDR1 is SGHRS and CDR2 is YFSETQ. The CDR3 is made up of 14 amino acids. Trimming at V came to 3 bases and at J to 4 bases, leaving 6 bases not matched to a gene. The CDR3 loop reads CASSSGQPLYGYTF. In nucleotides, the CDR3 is TGCGCCAGCAGCTCGGGACAGCCCCTCTATGGCTACACCTTC.

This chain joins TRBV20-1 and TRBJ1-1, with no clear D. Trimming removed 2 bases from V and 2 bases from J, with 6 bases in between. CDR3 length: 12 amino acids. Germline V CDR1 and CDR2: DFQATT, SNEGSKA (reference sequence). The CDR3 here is CSARRTNTEAFF. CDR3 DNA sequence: TGCAGTGCTAGACGGACCAACACTGAAGCTTTCTTT.

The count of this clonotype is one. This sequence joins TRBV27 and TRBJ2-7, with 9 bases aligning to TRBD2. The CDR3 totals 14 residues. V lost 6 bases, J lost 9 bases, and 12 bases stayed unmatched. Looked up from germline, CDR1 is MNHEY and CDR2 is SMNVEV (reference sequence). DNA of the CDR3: TGTGCCAGCAGATCCCTAGCGGGACTGGCGCGGCAGTACTTC. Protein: CASRSLAGLARQYF.

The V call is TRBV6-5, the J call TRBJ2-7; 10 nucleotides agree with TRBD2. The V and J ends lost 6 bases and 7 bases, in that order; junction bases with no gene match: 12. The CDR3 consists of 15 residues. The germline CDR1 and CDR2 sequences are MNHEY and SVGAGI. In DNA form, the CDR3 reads TGTGCCAGCAGGGCGCCAGCGGGAGGGTTCGCTGAGCAGTACTTC. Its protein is CASRAPAGGFAEQYF.

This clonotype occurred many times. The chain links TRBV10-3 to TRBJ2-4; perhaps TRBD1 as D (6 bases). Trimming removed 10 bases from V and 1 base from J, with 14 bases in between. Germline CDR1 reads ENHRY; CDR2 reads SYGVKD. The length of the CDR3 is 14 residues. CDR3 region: CATSSGEAKNIQYF. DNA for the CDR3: TGTGCCACCTCATCAGGGGAGGCCAAAAACATTCAGTACTTC.

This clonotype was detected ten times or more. This chain's CDR3 is CASSQIWETQYF. The CDR3 DNA follows: TGTGCCAGCAGCCAAATCTGGGAGACCCAGTACTTC. This chain uses TRBV3-1 with TRBJ2-5; D is unclear. Germline CDR1 and CDR2: LGHDT and YNNKEL (reference sequence). The CDR3 is 12 residues long. V lost 2 bases to trimming and J lost 5 bases, with 6 bases between them.

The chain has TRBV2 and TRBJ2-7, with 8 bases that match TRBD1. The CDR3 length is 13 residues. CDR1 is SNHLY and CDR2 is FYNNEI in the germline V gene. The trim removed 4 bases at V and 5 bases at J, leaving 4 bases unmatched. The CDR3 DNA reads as TGTGCCAGCAGTGTTCCAGGGGGCCACGAGCAGTACTTC. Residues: CASSVPGGHEQYF.

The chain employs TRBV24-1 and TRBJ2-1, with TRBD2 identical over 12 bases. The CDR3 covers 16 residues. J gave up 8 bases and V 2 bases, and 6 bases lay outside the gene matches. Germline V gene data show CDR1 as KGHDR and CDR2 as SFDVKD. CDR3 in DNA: TGTGCCACCAGTGATTCCCCTAGCGGGAGGGCCCATGAGCAGTTCTTC. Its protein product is CATSDSPSGRAHEQFF.

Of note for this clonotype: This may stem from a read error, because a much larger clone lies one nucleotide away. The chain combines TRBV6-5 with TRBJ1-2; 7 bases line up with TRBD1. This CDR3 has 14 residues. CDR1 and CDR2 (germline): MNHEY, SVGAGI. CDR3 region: CASSYSRDSYGYIF. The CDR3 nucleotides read TGTGCCAGCAGTTACTCCCGGGACAGCTATGGCTACATCTTC.

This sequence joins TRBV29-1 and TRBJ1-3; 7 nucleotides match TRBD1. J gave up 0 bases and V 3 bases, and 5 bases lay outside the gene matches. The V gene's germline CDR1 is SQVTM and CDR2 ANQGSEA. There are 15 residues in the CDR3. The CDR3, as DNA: TGCAGCGTTGACCCAGGGGGTAGCTCTGGAAACACCATATATTTT. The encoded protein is CSVDPGGSSGNTIYF.

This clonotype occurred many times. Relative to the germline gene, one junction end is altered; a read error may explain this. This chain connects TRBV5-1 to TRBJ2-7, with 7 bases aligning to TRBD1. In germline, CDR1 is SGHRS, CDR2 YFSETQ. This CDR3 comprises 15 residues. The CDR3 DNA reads TGTGCCAGCAGCTTGGCCGGGACAGTAACCTACGAGCAGTACTTC. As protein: CASSLAGTVTYEQYF.

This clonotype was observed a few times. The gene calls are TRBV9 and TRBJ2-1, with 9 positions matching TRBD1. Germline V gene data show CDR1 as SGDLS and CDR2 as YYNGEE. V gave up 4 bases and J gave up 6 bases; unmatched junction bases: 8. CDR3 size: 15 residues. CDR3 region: CASSLRDREVNEQFF. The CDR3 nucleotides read TGTGCCAGCAGCCTCCGGGACAGGGAGGTCAATGAGCAGTTCTTC.

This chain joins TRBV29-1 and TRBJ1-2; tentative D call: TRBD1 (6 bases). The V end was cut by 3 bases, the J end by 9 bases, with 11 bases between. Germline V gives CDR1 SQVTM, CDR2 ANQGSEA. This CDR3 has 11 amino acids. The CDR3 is CSVDGRGRYTF. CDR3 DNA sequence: TGCAGCGTTGACGGCAGGGGACGCTACACCTTC.

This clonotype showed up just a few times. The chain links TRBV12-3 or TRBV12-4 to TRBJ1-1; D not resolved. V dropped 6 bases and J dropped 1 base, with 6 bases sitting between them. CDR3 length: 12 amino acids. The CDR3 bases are TGTGCCAGCAGATCAAAGAACACTGAAGCTTTCTTT. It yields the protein CASRSKNTEAFF.

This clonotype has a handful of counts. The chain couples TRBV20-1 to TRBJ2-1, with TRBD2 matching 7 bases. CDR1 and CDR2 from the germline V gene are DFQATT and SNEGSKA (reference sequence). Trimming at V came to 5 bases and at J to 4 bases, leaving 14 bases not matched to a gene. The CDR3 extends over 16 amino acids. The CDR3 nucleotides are TGCAGTGCTTTAGGGCTAGCGGCTGTGGGGTACAATGAGCAGTTCTTC. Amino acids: CSALGLAAVGYNEQFF.

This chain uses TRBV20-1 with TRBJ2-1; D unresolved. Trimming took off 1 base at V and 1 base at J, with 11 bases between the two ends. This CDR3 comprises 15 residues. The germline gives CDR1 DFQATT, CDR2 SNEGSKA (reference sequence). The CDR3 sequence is CSARVTSQSYNEQFF. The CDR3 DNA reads TGCAGTGCTAGAGTCACAAGCCAGTCCTACAATGAGCAGTTCTTC.

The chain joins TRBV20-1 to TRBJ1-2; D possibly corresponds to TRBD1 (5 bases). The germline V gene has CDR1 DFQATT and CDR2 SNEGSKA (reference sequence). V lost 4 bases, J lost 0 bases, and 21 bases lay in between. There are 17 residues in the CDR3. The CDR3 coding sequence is TGCAGTGCTAATTCCGGGACGAAAACCCTTGCTAACTATGGCTACACCTTC. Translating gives CSANSGTKTLANYGYTF.